This is a list of T cell receptor beta chains from one sample in a study of blood T cell repertoires in COVID-19. Assay used: immunoSEQ multiplex PCR; TCRdb lists only in-frame clones, some missing. The data hold 150,000 to 180,000 clones, with 70% to 90% observed a single time. The sequenced material came from peripheral blood. These receptor sequences come from a man aged 55-75 years with COVID-19, enrolled during active disease. CDR3s include the opening cysteine and the closing phenylalanine or tryptophan. The order of the fields is D gene, V gene, J gene, clone size, CDR3 protein, CDR3 DNA. D genes are given only for firm matches. Size is stated for part of the rows, as once, few or many counts, or as a class when the clone is expanded.

TRBD1,TRBV2,TRBJ1-4,NA,CASAGQLNEKLFF,TGTGCCAGCGCGGGACAGCTTAATGAAAAACTGTTTTTT
NA,TRBV4-2,TRBJ1-4,NA,CASSQDVWTESNEKLFF,TGTGCCAGCAGCCAAGATGTCTGGACAGAGAGTAATGAAAAACTGTTTTTT
TRBD2,TRBV5-1,TRBJ2-3,NA,CASSFSGAGDTQYF,TGCGCCAGCAGCTTTAGCGGGGCTGGAGATACGCAGTATTTT
NA,TRBV24-1,TRBJ1-5,NA,CATSDKDKNQPQHF,TGTGCCACCAGTGATAAAGACAAGAATCAGCCCCAGCATTTT
NA,TRBV2,TRBJ2-7,many,CASKGSRVYEQYF,TGTGCCAGCAAAGGCTCTCGGGTCTACGAGCAGTACTTC
TRBD1,TRBV10-3,TRBJ1-2,NA,CAIRGTGVHYGYTF,TGTGCCATCAGAGGGACAGGGGTTCACTATGGCTACACCTTC
TRBD1,TRBV9,TRBJ2-2,NA,CASRGTGKRAKAGELFF,TGTGCCAGCAGGGGGACAGGGAAGAGGGCTAAAGCCGGGGAGCTGTTTTTT
NA,TRBV5-1,TRBJ2-1,NA,CASSFRGAAPSNEQFF,TGCGCCAGCAGCTTCCGGGGAGCAGCCCCCTCCAATGAGCAGTTCTTC
TRBD2,TRBV7-6,TRBJ2-1,NA,CASSSVAGYNEQFF,TGTGCCAGCAGCTCAGTAGCGGGGTACAATGAGCAGTTCTTC
TRBD2,TRBV19,TRBJ2-2,NA,CASSQAGGNTGELFF,TGTGCCAGTAGTCAAGCGGGGGGCAACACCGGGGAGCTGTTTTTT
TRBD1,TRBV24-1,TRBJ2-5,NA,CATSTTGTAKETQYF,TGTGCCACCAGTACTACCGGGACAGCCAAAGAGACCCAGTACTTC
TRBD2,TRBV7-9,TRBJ2-7,NA,CASRTPGGNEQYF,TGTGCCAGCAGAACACCGGGGGGGAACGAGCAGTACTTC
TRBD1,TRBV7-9,TRBJ1-4,NA,CASSLRDRGPANEKLFF,TGTGCCAGCAGTCTCCGGGACAGGGGGCCTGCTAATGAAAAACTGTTTTTT
NA,TRBV28,TRBJ1-3,NA,CASSPRGTSGNTIYF,TGTGCCAGCAGTCCCCGGGGAACATCGGGAAACACCATATATTTT
NA,TRBV18,TRBJ1-5,NA,CASSPTTGRNQPQHF,TGTGCCAGCTCACCCACAACAGGGCGCAATCAGCCCCAGCATTTT
TRBD1,TRBV29-1,TRBJ1-5,NA,CSVGQGSIEQPQHF,TGCAGCGTGGGACAGGGGTCCATAGAGCAGCCCCAGCATTTT
NA,TRBV6-5,TRBJ1-2,NA,CASFLTGPGRYTF,TGTGCCAGCTTTCTTACAGGCCCCGGGCGCTACACCTTC
NA,TRBV4-1,TRBJ2-7,NA,CASSQDFVTVREQYF,TGCGCCAGCAGCCAAGACTTCGTGACAGTTCGCGAGCAGTACTTC
NA,TRBV7-2,TRBJ1-3,few,CASRGTGGANTIYF,TGTGCCAGCAGGGGGACGGGGGGTGCAAACACCATATATTTT
NA,TRBV6-6,TRBJ1-4,NA,CASSQEVTGNEKLFF,TGTGCCAGCAGCCAGGAGGTTACGGGTAATGAAAAACTGTTTTTT
NA,TRBV5-6,TRBJ2-3,NA,CASSLRIGGSRADTQYF,TGTGCCAGCAGCTTGAGGATCGGGGGAAGTCGAGCAGATACGCAGTATTTT
TRBD1,TRBV7-9,TRBJ2-1,few,CASRLTGGSYNEQFF,TGTGCCAGCAGACTAACAGGGGGCTCCTACAATGAGCAGTTCTTC
TRBD2,TRBV7-3,TRBJ2-1,NA,CASSLIGQGGSNEQFF,TGTGCCAGCAGCTTAATAGGTCAGGGCGGGAGCAATGAGCAGTTCTTC
TRBD1,TRBV5-5,TRBJ1-2,NA,CASSLMGQGAQTSGYTF,TGTGCCAGCAGCTTGATGGGACAGGGGGCGCAGACATCTGGCTACACCTTC
NA,TRBV21-1,TRBJ1-6,NA,CASGPGQEYSPLHF,TGTGCCAGTGGACCGGGACAGGAGTATTCACCCCTCCACTTT
NA,TRBV5-1,TRBJ2-3,NA,CASSLGRGGADTQYF,TGCGCCAGCAGCTTAGGGAGGGGGGGCGCAGATACGCAGTATTTT
NA,TRBV5-1,TRBJ2-5,NA,CASSKRQYSETQYF,TGCGCCAGCAGCAAGAGACAATATTCAGAGACCCAGTACTTC
NA,TRBV7-3,TRBJ2-3,NA,CASSLKHIAPGVSSTDTQYF,TGTGCCAGCAGCTTAAAGCACATAGCGCCAGGGGTCTCTAGCACAGATACGCAGTATTTT
NA,TRBV7-2,TRBJ2-7,NA,CASSFGTSGEQYF,TGTGCCAGCAGCTTTGGTACGTCAGGGGAGCAGTACTTC
NA,TRBV6-2/TRBV6-3,TRBJ2-7,NA,CASSWRVKDEQYF,TGTGCCAGCAGTTGGCGGGTAAAAGACGAGCAGTACTTC
NA,TRBV25-1,TRBJ1-5,once,CASNAGNQPQHF,TGTGCCAGCAACGCAGGGAATCAGCCCCAGCATTTT
NA,TRBV11-3,TRBJ1-2,few,CASSLSSGLYGYTF,TGTGCCAGCAGCTTAAGTTCCGGACTATATGGCTACACCTTC
NA,TRBV12-5,TRBJ2-2,NA,CASGLGQGELFF,TGTGCTAGTGGTTTGGGGCAAGGGGAGCTGTTTTTT
TRBD2,TRBV5-4,TRBJ2-7,NA,CASSLRLAGAGEQYF,TGTGCCAGCAGTTTGAGACTAGCGGGGGCCGGCGAGCAGTACTTC
TRBD2,TRBV5-4,TRBJ2-3,once,CASSLKGLAGLTDTQYF,TGTGCCAGCAGCCTCAAGGGCCTAGCGGGGCTCACAGATACGCAGTATTTT
TRBD1,TRBV7-9,TRBJ1-2,NA,CASSLAGGERSGYTF,TGTGCCAGCAGCTTAGCAGGGGGCGAGCGAAGTGGCTACACCTTC
NA,TRBV3-1/TRBV3-2,TRBJ1-5,NA,CASSPDRRNQPQHF,TGTGCCAGCAGCCCGGACAGAAGAAATCAGCCCCAGCATTTT
TRBD2,TRBV14,TRBJ2-3,NA,CASSRDNRLANTDTQYF,TGTGCCAGCAGCCGAGATAACAGACTAGCCAACACAGATACGCAGTATTTT
TRBD1,TRBV9,TRBJ2-7,NA,CASSVAPGTGTYEQYF,TGTGCCAGCAGCGTAGCGCCGGGGACAGGAACCTACGAGCAGTACTTC
TRBD1,TRBV19,TRBJ1-1,once,CASSISQGVTEAFF,TGTGCCAGTAGTATTAGCCAGGGGGTCACTGAAGCTTTCTTT